The text below deals with one T cell receptor (beta chain). Its antigen is currently unknown. PCR was performed using 60 Vbeta and 13 Jbeta primers. In the original processing: In a later analysis, the count reached about 80 million unique TCR beta chains, with approximately 11 million shared. Assay: immunoSEQ multiplex PCR; the TCRdb copy retains only in-frame clones and omits some. D and trimming come from the DNA, and the V and J calls and clone size come from that table. The sample shows 120,000 or so clones, 60% to 85% of them seen only once. The data are from a study of cytomegalovirus exposure and HLA in healthy donors. Germline V gene data show CDR1 as GTSNPN and CDR2 as SVGIG (reference sequence). This CDR3 spans 16 amino acids. Germline trimming cut 1 base from V and 4 bases from J; bases unmatched to any gene: 5. Study-level results: The study had only CMV serostatus as immune exposure information. When analyzed later, a missense DCLRE1C variant was found to be linked to TCR beta V- and J-gene trimming.

Material: PBMCs. This receptor was identified in a female donor in good health and CMV-seronegative. The chain carries TRBV30 and TRBJ2-3; the match to TRBD2 covers 13 bases. CDR3 coding DNA: TGTGCCTGGAGTGGGCTACTAGCGGGGGGGGCAGATACGCAGTATTTT. As protein: CAWSGLLAGGADTQYF.